This TCR beta chain was profiled in a study of blood T cell repertoires in COVID-19. At the level of the study: Samples came from the United States, Italy and Spain, spanning acute and convalescent COVID-19.

Study processing details: Reference gene primer amplification in the assay estimated nucleated cell counts. This table comes from immunoSEQ multiplex PCR, and its TCRdb copy is limited to in-frame clones, with some not included. Clone size and the V and J calls come from that table; the DNA yielded D and trimming. The repertoire holds about 87,000 clones, with about four fifths as singletons. The TCR sequence derives from a woman in her 70s with acute or convalescent COVID-19. Sequencing was performed on peripheral blood.

The CDR3 sequence is CASSQLVGGSTEAFF. The CDR3 DNA reads as TGTGCCAGCAGTCAGCTTGTAGGGGGAAGCACTGAAGCTTTCTTT. The chain carries TRBV28 and TRBJ1-1; D is possibly TRBD1 (6 bases). V shed 5 bases and J shed 4 bases, with 17 bases lying between them. Germline V gives CDR1 MDHEN, CDR2 SYDVKM. The CDR3 covers 15 residues.